A selection of T cell receptor beta chains follows, all from one sample in a study of CD8 T cells in Susac syndrome. TCRdb passed the immunoSEQ multiplex PCR reads through MiXCR, listing each CDR3 protein once. The profile shows 130,000 or so distinct CDR3 sequences, roughly 95% of them singletons. The material sequenced was CD4+ T cells from PBMCs. The origin of the receptors is a human donor with multiple sclerosis. Each CDR3 is given with its conserved first and last residue. The order of the fields is V gene, D gene, J gene, clone size, CDR3 protein, CDR3 DNA. D genes are given only for firm matches. Clone size appears in some rows only: once, few, many, or a class for an expanded clone.

TRBV15	TRBD2	TRBJ2-7	.	CATTQRRGTSGFGEQYF	TGTGCCACCACCCAAAGGAGGGGGACTAGCGGGTTCGGAGAGCAGTACTTC
TRBV7-9	.	TRBJ2-3	.	CASALGGGPRSDTQYF	TGTGCCAGCGCCCTAGGGGGGGGGCCACGGTCAGATACGCAGTATTTT
TRBV20-1	TRBD1	TRBJ1-1	once	CSASGGGAEAFF	TGCAGTGCTAGCGGAGGGGGCGCTGAAGCTTTCTTT
TRBV6-1	.	TRBJ1-2	.	CASSEVDTSGYTF	TGTGCCAGCAGTGAAGTAGACACCTCTGGCTACACCTTC
TRBV28	TRBD1	TRBJ1-4	.	CASSLAGQVEKLFF	TGTGCCAGCAGCCTGGCGGGACAGGTTGAAAAACTGTTTTTT
TRBV6-5	.	TRBJ1-5	.	CASGEQPALQPQHF	TGTGCCAGCGGTGAGCAGCCTGCCCTCCAGCCCCAGCATTTT
TRBV7-2	.	TRBJ2-5	.	CASREVAGQETQYF	TGTGCCAGCAGGGAGGTGGCAGGACAAGAGACCCAGTACTTC
TRBV9	TRBD2	TRBJ2-5	.	CASSPGLAGRETQYF	TGTGCCAGCAGCCCCGGACTAGCGGGACGGGAGACCCAGTACTTC
TRBV4-1	TRBD2	TRBJ2-5	.	CASSQDGGLAGEPYQETQYF	TGCGCCAGCAGCCAAGATGGGGGACTAGCGGGAGAACCGTACCAAGAGACCCAGTACTTC
TRBV29-1	.	TRBJ2-6	.	CSAILSSGANVLTF	TGCAGCGCGATCCTTAGCTCTGGGGCCAACGTCCTGACTTTC
TRBV5-1	TRBD2	TRBJ2-1	.	CASGAAGGTNEQFF	TGCGCCAGCGGCGCAGCGGGGGGGACCAATGAGCAGTTCTTC
TRBV6-5	.	TRBJ1-5	.	CASRVNRDQPQHF	TGTGCCAGCAGGGTCAACAGGGACCAGCCCCAGCATTTT
TRBV2	.	TRBJ1-2	.	CASYRPNYGYTF	TGTGCCAGCTATCGGCCTAACTATGGCTACACCTTC
TRBV9	.	TRBJ2-1	once	CASSEWQSTYNEQFF	TGTGCCAGCAGCGAGTGGCAGAGTACCTACAATGAGCAGTTCTTC
TRBV7-2	TRBD2	TRBJ2-1	.	CASSGGAGGPYNEQFF	TGTGCCAGCAGCGGGGGTGCGGGAGGGCCCTACAATGAGCAGTTCTTC